The sequence of this T cell receptor beta chain was determined in a study of blood T cells in healthy people across ages. Regarding the study as a whole: Fewer expanded clones and more diversity marked long-lived versus aged donors.

V gave up 1 base and J gave up 4 bases, with 14 bases separating them. The CDR3 has 15 residues. CDR1 LGHDT and CDR2 YNNKEL come from the germline V gene (reference sequence). This clonotype was seen a handful of times. Its antigen is still unknown. The use of a sample-barcoded 5' primer and a J-beta primer mix characterized a second PCR of roughly 7 to 12 cycles. Via MiXCR, TCRdb re-called the 5' RACE reads, giving one row per CDR3 protein. The data contain 800,000 to 950,000 distinct CDR3 sequences, almost 30% of them singletons. The sample was also reused in another study, on T cells of mothers and their children. In that study: Maternal samples each gave over 10 million TCR beta CDR3 reads, and child samples some 2.8 million each.

The TCR originated in a middle-aged woman in good health. The rearrangement joins TRBV3-1 to TRBJ2-7; tentatively, D is TRBD1 (5 bases). Source material: blood. CDR3 sequence reads: CASSQVVQGGYEQYF. The CDR3 bases are TGTGCCAGCAGCCAAGTGGTGCAGGGTGGATACGAGCAGTACTTC.